This T cell receptor (beta chain) was observed in a study of shared clonotypes between healthy human individuals. The CDR3 totals 12 residues. Per germline, CDR1 GTSNPN and CDR2 SVGIG (reference sequence). V was clipped by 8 bases and J by 0 bases, with 11 bases between them. TCRdb's copy holds only in-frame clones and misses some; the assay was immunoSEQ multiplex PCR. The sample contains some 680,000 clones, more than 70% of which appear only once. The source of this sequence is a woman aged 25 to 39 in good health. This chain connects TRBV30 to TRBJ2-7; no reliable D call. The source material was memory CD4+ T cells sorted from blood. Subset of the sample: CD45RA-negative fraction. The chain's CDR3 is CAVRRSSYEQYF. The CDR3 DNA is TGTGCCGTAAGACGGAGCTCCTACGAGCAGTACTTC.